Detailed here is one TCR beta chain. The antigen remains unidentified. At the DNA level, this CDR3 is encoded by other sequences in the same sample as well. Donors were nominally healthy when sampled, though unrecorded immune exposures were likely. Primers: 60 Vbeta forward and 13 Jbeta reverse. Here immunoSEQ multiplex PCR was the method, and the copy in TCRdb shows in-frame clones only, minus some. The table includes 85,000 to 120,000 clones, 75% detected once. These data belong to a study of cytomegalovirus exposure and HLA in healthy donors. Study-level results: Within the data, a cluster of highly shared sequence variants was likely a sequencing artifact. Follow-up analysis seemed to connect common viral pathogens with several of the most significant clusters identified. Further analysis, carried out later, found HLA-associated TCR beta chains more clonally expanded than equally common other chains.

After removal of 0 bases from V and 3 bases from J, the junction contained 2 bases not matched to a gene. The CDR3 covers 15 residues. Germline loops: CDR1 MNHEY, CDR2 SVGAGI. Sequences were obtained from PBMCs. The chain has TRBV6-5 and TRBJ2-7; 10 bases agree with TRBD1. The TCR sequence derives from a male donor in good health and CMV-seropositive. The CDR3 reads CASSYSRTGGYEQYF. In DNA form, the CDR3 reads TGTGCCAGCAGTTACTCGAGGACAGGGGGCTACGAGCAGTACTTC.